The 8 T cell receptor beta chains presented below share a single source sample, sequenced in a study of liver allograft versus peripheral blood T cells. The overall study: Comparisons were made between T cell receptor repertoires found in transplanted livers and those circulating in recipients' peripheral blood.

One entry per CDR3 protein, called by TCRdb with MiXCR from the reads. The sample records 9,700 or so distinct CDR3 sequences, about 24% being singletons. Receptors were obtained from a human patient who had a liver transplant. Some T cells may originate from the graft donor.

This clonotype was seen ten or more times. The chain couples TRBV5-4 to TRBJ2-7; D is perhaps TRBD1 (5 bases). Germline V gene lookup returns CDR1 SGHNT and CDR2 YYREEE (reference sequence). V was cut by 4 bases and J by 5 bases, with 13 bases left in between. The CDR3 is 13 residues long. Here the CDR3 DNA reads TGTGCCAGCAGCCGCGAAAGCAGGGACGAGCAGTACTTC. The encoded protein is CASSRESRDEQYF.

This chain connects TRBV12-3 or TRBV12-4 to TRBJ2-3; D is ambiguous. Trimming shortened V by 3 bases and J by 6 bases, and 7 bases separated the two germline ends. CDR3 length equals 12 residues. CDR3 in DNA: TGTGCCAGCAGTTTGTTCGGGGATACGCAGTATTTT. It is translated as CASSLFGDTQYF.

This clonotype turned up a few times. CDR3 nucleotides: TGTGCCAGCTCACGAACCGGGACAGGGGGTATGAACACTGAAGCTTTCTTT. As protein: CASSRTGTGGMNTEAFF. The rearrangement links TRBV18 to TRBJ1-1; 11 positions agree with TRBD1. Germline CDR1 KGHSH, CDR2 LQKENI. The CDR3 extends over 17 amino acids. V lost 4 bases to trimming and J lost 0 bases; unmatched junction nucleotides: 7.

This clonotype is medium-sized (0.01 to 0.1%). The chain employs TRBV6-5 and TRBJ1-5; D perhaps matches TRBD1 (5 bases). V was clipped by 0 bases and J by 4 bases, with 13 bases between them. The germline gives CDR1 MNHEY, CDR2 SVGAGI. The CDR3 is made up of 16 amino acids. CDR3: CASSYSSIPGNQPQHF. The CDR3 DNA reads TGTGCCAGCAGTTACTCGAGTATTCCAGGGAATCAGCCCCAGCATTTT.

This clonotype was seen at least ten times. The J gene is TRBJ2-7, the V gene TRBV5-5; 8 bases agree with TRBD1. Germline V gives CDR1 SGHKS, CDR2 YYEKEE (reference sequence). After removal of 4 bases from V and 6 bases from J, the junction contained 15 bases not matched to a gene. CDR3 size: 16 residues. CDR3 bases: TGTGCCAGCAGCCGACTACAGGCCGGGACAGGATTCGAGCAGTACTTC. Protein: CASSRLQAGTGFEQYF.

This clonotype is judged medium-sized (0.01 to 0.1%). This rearrangement joins TRBV29-1 to TRBJ1-1; tentatively, D is TRBD1 (6 bases). The CDR3 is 14 amino acids. Germline loops: CDR1 SQVTM, CDR2 ANQGSEA. V lost 4 bases and J lost 5, with 17 bases in between. Written as DNA, the CDR3 is TGCAGCGTTGGGGGGCGAGGGGTCGGGACTGAAGCTTTCTTT. Translation gives CSVGGRGVGTEAFF.

Within the sample, this clonotype is medium-sized. The V and J genes are TRBV29-1 and TRBJ1-3; a possible D gene is TRBD1 (6 bases). Germline CDR1 is SQVTM and CDR2 is ANQGSEA. V lost 1 base, J lost 1 base, and 11 bases lay in between. This CDR3 has 15 amino acids. As DNA, the CDR3 is TGCAGCGTTGAAGCAAACAGGGAATCTGGAAACACCATATATTTT. Translating it yields CSVEANRESGNTIYF.

V gene TRBV4-2 combines with J gene TRBJ2-2; 12 bases match TRBD2. The length of the CDR3 is 16 residues. In germline, CDR1 is LGHNA, CDR2 YNFKEQ. The J segment lost 6 bases and the V segment lost 2 bases, leaving 4 bases of the junction unmatched. CDR3 coding DNA: TGTGCCAGCAGCCAACGGACTAGCGGGGAATCCGGGGAGCTGTTTTTT. Its protein product is CASSQRTSGESGELFF.